A selection of T cell receptor beta chains follows, all from one sample in a study of breast tumors, draining lymph nodes, adjacent tissues. TCRdb analysed the multiplex PCR reads with MiXCR anew, one entry per CDR3 protein. In the table there are about 47,000 distinct CDR3 sequences, under 25% of which are singletons. Material for sequencing was breast tumor tissue. All receptors come from a female donor with breast cancer. Some clones in this sample may be carry-over from other donors' samples. Each CDR3 is given with its conserved first and last residue. D genes are given only for firm matches. Rows may omit the clone size; those that give it use once, few, many or a size class.

cdr3_aa	cdr3_nt	v_call	j_call	clone_size	d_call
CSARTSGGLETQYF	TGCAGTGCTAGAACTAGCGGGGGGTTGGAGACCCAGTACTTC	TRBV20-1	TRBJ2-5	.	TRBD2
CASSYRGQGELFF	TGTGCCAGTAGTTACAGGGGGCAGGGGGAGCTGTTTTTT	TRBV19	TRBJ2-2	.	TRBD1
CASSSRMTYSGYNTQYF	TGTGCCAGCAGCTCACGGATGACTTATAGCGGATACAATACGCAGTATTTT	TRBV7-9	TRBJ2-3	many	.
CASTRSSNQPQHF	TGTGCCAGCACTAGGAGTAGCAATCAGCCCCAGCATTTT	TRBV2	TRBJ1-5	many	.
CAGHPNEKLFF	TGTGCCGGACATCCCAATGAAAAACTGTTTTTT	TRBV6-1	TRBJ1-4	.	.
CASSLNRGQETQYF	TGCGCCAGCAGCTTAAACAGGGGCCAAGAGACCCAGTACTTC	TRBV5-1	TRBJ2-5	.	TRBD1
CASSTLGLSFYNEQFF	TGCGCCAGCAGCACGTTGGGACTCAGCTTCTACAATGAGCAGTTCTTC	TRBV4-1	TRBJ2-1	.	.
CASSLYGTESLYGYTF	TGTGCCAGCAGTTTATATGGGACAGAGTCCCTCTATGGCTACACCTTC	TRBV28	TRBJ1-2	few	TRBD1
CATSPNGPGGTDTQYF	TGTGCCACATCACCAAATGGGCCCGGGGGCACAGATACGCAGTATTTT	TRBV10-3	TRBJ2-3	many	.
CADSPEDLSYTDTQYF	TGCGCCGACAGCCCCGAGGACCTTTCCTACACAGATACGCAGTATTTT	TRBV5-1	TRBJ2-3	.	.
CASSEGSYEQYF	TGTGCCAGCAGTGAGGGGTCCTACGAGCAGTACTTC	TRBV2	TRBJ2-7	many	.
CASKKGTFTDTQYF	TGTGCCAGCAAAAAAGGGACTTTCACAGATACGCAGTATTTT	TRBV6-5	TRBJ2-3	many	.
CASRPAGTENTGELFF	TGTGCCAGTAGGCCAGCCGGGACAGAGAACACCGGGGAGCTGTTTTTT	TRBV19	TRBJ2-2	many	TRBD1
CASSRIENIDTQYF	TGTGCCAGCTCACGTATAGAAAACATCGATACGCAGTATTTT	TRBV18	TRBJ2-3	many	.
CASSLPQGTNYGYTF	TGTGCCAGCAGTTTACCACAGGGTACTAACTATGGCTACACCTTC	TRBV28	TRBJ1-2	.	.
CASSPRDSAGEQYF	TGTGCCAGCAGCCCGAGGGACAGTGCAGGCGAGCAGTACTTC	TRBV11-3	TRBJ2-7	many	TRBD1
CATSALGGSERSEGTQYF	TGTGCCACCAGTGCCCTGGGGGGGTCGGAGCGCAGCGAGGGGACGCAGTATTTT	TRBV24-1	TRBJ2-3	once	TRBD2
CASSLRGSYNSPLHF	TGTGCCAGCAGTTTAAGGGGGTCCTATAATTCACCCCTCCACTTT	TRBV12-3/TRBV12-4	TRBJ1-6	many	.
CSASAGREVGGYTF	TGCAGTGCTAGCGCCGGCAGGGAGGTGGGCGGCTACACCTTC	TRBV20-1	TRBJ1-2	many	.
CASSLGGYSPLHF	TGTGCCAGCAGTTTGGGGGGCTATTCACCCCTCCACTTT	TRBV12-3/TRBV12-4	TRBJ1-6	many	.
CASSVGTGWSHNEQFF	TGTGCCAGCAGCGTAGGAACAGGGTGGTCCCACAATGAGCAGTTCTTC	TRBV9	TRBJ2-1	.	.
CASSTQGGDSPLHF	TGTGCCAGCTCAACTCAGGGTGGAGATTCACCCCTCCACTTT	TRBV18	TRBJ1-6	many	.
CAAGQKTTYYSPLHF	TGTGCCGCCGGACAGAAAACTACCTACTATTCACCCCTCCACTTT	TRBV30	TRBJ1-6	many	.
CASSTAGGGPKLFF	TGTGCCAGCAGTACCGCAGGTGGTGGGCCAAAACTGTTTTTT	TRBV6-1	TRBJ1-4	.	.
CASSFSGTGANEQFF	TGCGCCAGCAGCTTCAGTGGGACAGGGGCCAATGAGCAGTTCTTC	TRBV5-1	TRBJ2-1	.	TRBD1
CASSTPLGGGPTGELFF	TGTGCCAGCAGTACCCCCCTTGGGGGAGGGCCCACCGGGGAGCTGTTTTTT	TRBV6-5	TRBJ2-2	many	TRBD2
CAWSSLAGGQENEQFF	TGTGCCTGGAGTTCCTTAGCGGGAGGGCAGGAAAATGAGCAGTTCTTC	TRBV30	TRBJ2-1	.	TRBD2
CASSLGGNRNEQFF	TGCGCCAGCAGCTTGGGCGGGAACAGGAATGAGCAGTTCTTC	TRBV5-1	TRBJ2-1	once	.
CASREGAPVYGHTF	TGTGCCAGCAGAGAGGGGGCACCGGTCTATGGCCACACCTTC	TRBV6-5	TRBJ1-2	.	TRBD1
CASSLLWVKGSYNSPLHF	TGTGCCAGCAGTTTATTATGGGTAAAGGGGTCCTATAATTCACCCCTCCACTTT	TRBV27	TRBJ1-6	few	.
CASRGTGAIDTQYF	TGTGCCAGCAGGGGGACAGGGGCGATAGATACGCAGTATTTT	TRBV2	TRBJ2-3	.	TRBD1
CASSTQGFKDTQYF	TGTGCCAGTAGTACCCAGGGGTTCAAGGATACGCAGTATTTT	TRBV19	TRBJ2-3	many	.
CASSATGTDHYEQYF	TGTGCCAGCAGCGCAACCGGGACAGACCACTACGAGCAGTACTTC	TRBV9	TRBJ2-7	many	TRBD1
CASSYVAGGGETQYF	TGTGCCAGCAGTTACGTTGCGGGAGGCGGGGAGACCCAGTACTTC	TRBV6-5	TRBJ2-5	.	TRBD2
CAWSTISYNEQFF	TGTGCCTGGAGTACAATCTCCTACAATGAGCAGTTCTTC	TRBV30	TRBJ2-1	.	.
CVSEIRTDTQYF	TGTGTCAGCGAAATACGCACAGATACGCAGTATTTT	TRBV5-5	TRBJ2-3	many	.
CASSSKARRENEKLFF	TGTGCCAGCAGCTCCAAAGCGCGCAGGGAGAATGAAAAACTGTTTTTT	TRBV7-3	TRBJ1-4	many	.
CASSQGREEKLFF	TGCGCCAGCAGCCAGGGGCGAGAGGAAAAACTGTTTTTT	TRBV4-1	TRBJ1-4	many	.
CASSLIAGFWINTGELFF	TGCGCCAGCAGCTTGATAGCGGGGTTTTGGATTAACACCGGGGAGCTGTTTTTT	TRBV5-1	TRBJ2-2	many	TRBD2
CASSPLTPGASGNTIYF	TGTGCCAGCTCACCACTTACCCCAGGAGCCTCTGGAAACACCATATATTTT	TRBV18	TRBJ1-3	many	.
CASSLAGGADTQYF	TGTGCCAGCTCGCTAGCGGGAGGGGCAGATACGCAGTATTTT	TRBV5-4	TRBJ2-3	many	TRBD2
CASSEVPGGAKNIQYF	TGTGCCAGCAGTGAAGTTCCAGGGGGAGCCAAAAACATTCAGTACTTC	TRBV6-1	TRBJ2-4	.	TRBD1
CASSIAAGGNNEQFF	TGTGCCAGTAGTATCGCAGCGGGAGGGAATAATGAGCAGTTCTTC	TRBV19	TRBJ2-1	.	TRBD2
CASSLARTPFNSPLHF	TGTGCCAGCAGCTTAGCGCGGACACCGTTTAATTCACCCCTCCACTTT	TRBV7-8	TRBJ1-6	many	.
CASSLKPTSDTQYF	TGTGCCAGCAGCTTAAAGCCGACATCAGATACGCAGTATTTT	TRBV7-3	TRBJ2-3	many	.
CASSPRDRGEKLFF	TGTGCCAGCTCACCACGGGACAGGGGTGAAAAACTGTTTTTT	TRBV18	TRBJ1-4	many	TRBD1
CASSGAGRRGQDVPGTGELFF	TGTGCCAGCAGTGGAGCAGGACGTCGGGGACAGGATGTTCCGGGCACCGGGGAGCTGTTTTTT	TRBV2	TRBJ2-2	medium-sized	TRBD1
CASSTGTANSGNTIYF	TGCGCCAGCAGCACAGGGACAGCTAACTCTGGAAACACCATATATTTT	TRBV5-1	TRBJ1-3	many	TRBD1
CASGKLFF	TGTGCCAGCGGGAAACTGTTTTTT	TRBV6-5	TRBJ1-4	many	.
CASSPGQGYGYTF	TGTGCCAGCAGCCCCGGACAGGGCTATGGCTACACCTTC	TRBV7-6	TRBJ1-2	many	TRBD1
CASRDNDNSPLHF	TGTGCCAGCCGGGACAACGATAATTCACCCCTCCACTTT	TRBV28	TRBJ1-6	.	.
CASTKDSSSPYEQYF	TGTGCCAGCACCAAAGATTCCAGCAGCCCCTACGAGCAGTACTTC	TRBV7-2	TRBJ2-7	many	.
CSARGRPGPHRETQYF	TGCAGTGCTAGAGGGAGACCGGGGCCACATCGGGAGACCCAGTACTTC	TRBV20-1	TRBJ2-5	.	.
CASSQGQRDQPQHF	TGTGCCAGCAGCCAAGGACAGAGAGATCAGCCCCAGCATTTT	TRBV12-3/TRBV12-4	TRBJ1-5	many	.
CASSFALQQVLNEQFF	TGCGCCAGCAGCTTTGCCCTCCAGCAAGTCCTCAATGAGCAGTTCTTC	TRBV5-1	TRBJ2-1	many	.
CASSLEGAGLNTGELFF	TGCGCCAGCAGCTTGGAGGGAGCGGGGCTGAACACCGGGGAGCTGTTTTTT	TRBV5-1	TRBJ2-2	.	TRBD2